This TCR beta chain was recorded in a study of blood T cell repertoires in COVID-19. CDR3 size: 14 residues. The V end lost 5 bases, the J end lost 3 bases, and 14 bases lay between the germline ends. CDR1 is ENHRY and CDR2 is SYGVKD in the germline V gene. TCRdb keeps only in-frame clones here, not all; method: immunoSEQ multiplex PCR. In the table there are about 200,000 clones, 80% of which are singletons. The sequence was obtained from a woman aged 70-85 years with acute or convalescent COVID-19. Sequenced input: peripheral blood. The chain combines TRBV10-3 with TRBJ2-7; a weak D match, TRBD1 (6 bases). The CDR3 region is CAISTVDSYYEQYF. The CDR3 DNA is TGTGCCATCAGTACCGTGGACAGTTACTACGAGCAGTACTTC.